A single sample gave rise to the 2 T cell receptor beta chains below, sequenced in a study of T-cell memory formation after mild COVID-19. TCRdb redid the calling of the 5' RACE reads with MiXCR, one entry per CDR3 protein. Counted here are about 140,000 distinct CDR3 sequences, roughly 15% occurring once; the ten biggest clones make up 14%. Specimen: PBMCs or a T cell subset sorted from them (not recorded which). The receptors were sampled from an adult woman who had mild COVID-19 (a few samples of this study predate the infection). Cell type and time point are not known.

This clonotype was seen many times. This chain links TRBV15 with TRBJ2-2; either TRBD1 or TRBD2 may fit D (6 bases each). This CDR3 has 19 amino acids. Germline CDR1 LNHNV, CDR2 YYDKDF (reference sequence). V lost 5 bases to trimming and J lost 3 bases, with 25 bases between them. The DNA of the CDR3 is TGTGCCACCAGCGGACCGGAGGGGCGAACAGGGAAGGACACCGGGGAGCTGTTTTTT. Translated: CATSGPEGRTGKDTGELFF.

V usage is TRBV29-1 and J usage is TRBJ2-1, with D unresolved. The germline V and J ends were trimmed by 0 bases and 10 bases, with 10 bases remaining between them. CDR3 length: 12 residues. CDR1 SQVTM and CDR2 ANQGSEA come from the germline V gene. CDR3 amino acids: CSVEESGPEQFF. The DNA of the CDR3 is TGCAGCGTTGAAGAGTCCGGCCCCGAGCAGTTCTTC.